A single sample gave rise to the 23 T cell receptor beta chains below, sequenced in a study of patients and donors after allogeneic stem cell transplantation. TCRdb called the RT-PCR reads again in MiXCR, with one record for every CDR3 protein. Here the sample spans 900,000 to 1,000,000 distinct CDR3 sequences, 15% to 20% being singletons. Material for sequencing was blood, either unsorted or a sorted T cell fraction (not recorded which). Source of these receptors: a human donor who was either an allogeneic HSCT recipient or a stem cell or donor lymphocyte infusion donor (not recorded which). It is not recorded whose cells these are; they may come from a transplant donor.

This clonotype was recorded a few times. The V call is TRBV5-6, the J call TRBJ2-3; D may match TRBD1 or TRBD2 (6 bases each). The germline gives CDR1 SGHDT, CDR2 YYEEEE. Trimming took off 7 bases at V and 4 bases at J, with 19 bases between the two ends. The CDR3 has 15 amino acids. The CDR3 spells CASSRGGRVADTQYF. The CDR3 region has the DNA TGTGCCAGCTCCAGGGGAGGCCGGGTTGCAGATACGCAGTATTTT.

The CDR3 nucleotides are TGTGCCAGCAGTTTAGTGGGGACAGGGGGCGACACTGAAGCTTTCTTT. Its translation: CASSLVGTGGDTEAFF. V usage is TRBV12-3 or TRBV12-4 and J usage is TRBJ1-1; 12 bases line up with TRBD1. Trimming cost V 1 base and J 3 bases; bases outside gene matches: 3. This CDR3 contains 16 residues.

This clonotype was counted between two and nine times. CDR3 DNA sequence: TGTGCCAGCAGTGAACGGACACGGAATGAGCAGTTCTTC. This codes for CASSERTRNEQFF. V gene TRBV25-1 combines with J gene TRBJ2-1, with D perhaps TRBD1 (5 bases). Germline loops: CDR1 MGHDK, CDR2 SYGVNS. This CDR3 region has 13 residues. The V gene lost 2 bases and the J gene lost 7 bases, with 9 bases spanning the gap.

This sequence joins TRBV15 and TRBJ2-3; D is possibly TRBD1 or TRBD2 (5 bases each). The germline CDR1 and CDR2 sequences are LNHNV and YYDKDF (reference sequence). The germline V and J ends were trimmed by 0 bases and 5 bases, with 12 bases remaining between them. The CDR3 has 15 residues. This CDR3 is CATSRDGGLGDTQYF. CDR3 coding DNA: TGTGCCACCAGCAGAGATGGGGGTTTAGGAGATACGCAGTATTTT. Full variable domain (rest looked up from reference TRBV15 and TRBJ2-3): DAMVIQNPRYQVTQFGKPVTLSCSQTLNHNVMYWYQQKSSQAPKLLFHYYDKDFNNEADTPDNFQSRRPNTSFCFLDIRSPGLGDTAMYLCATSRDGGLGDTQYFGPGTRLTVL.

The V call is TRBV5-1, the J call TRBJ2-5; D is unresolved. This CDR3 spans 12 amino acids. The germline V gene has CDR1 SGHRS and CDR2 YFSETQ. V was trimmed by 1 base and J by 5 bases, leaving 6 bases between them. CDR3 sequence reads: CASSLNWETQYF. In DNA, the CDR3 is TGCGCCAGCAGCTTGAATTGGGAGACCCAGTACTTC.

The chain links TRBV5-1 to TRBJ1-2; D is unresolved. The CDR3 totals 13 residues. Trimming removed 6 bases from V and 6 bases from J, with 15 bases in between. The germline CDR1 and CDR2 sequences are SGHRS and YFSETQ. The CDR3 loop reads CASKDGTDDGYTF. The CDR3 DNA is TGCGCCAGCAAGGACGGAACAGATGATGGCTACACCTTC.

V gene TRBV10-3 combines with J gene TRBJ2-7, with D possibly TRBD2 on 5 matching bases. This CDR3 region has 15 residues. Germline V gene data show CDR1 as ENHRY and CDR2 as SYGVKD. The V end was cut by 4 bases, the J end by 1 base, with 14 bases between. The CDR3 DNA is TGTGCCATCAGTGTGGAGGAAAAGCCGTCCTACGAGCAGTACTTC. It specifies CAISVEEKPSYEQYF.

A single count supports this clonotype. This chain connects TRBV9 to TRBJ1-2; D unclear. CDR1 and CDR2 from the germline V gene are SGDLS and YYNGEE. This CDR3 is built from 13 residues. V was cut by 0 bases and J by 6 bases, with 9 bases left in between. The CDR3 coding sequence is TGTGCCAGCAGCGTAGTGGCGGGAAATGGCTACACCTTC. It yields the protein CASSVVAGNGYTF.

The chain carries TRBV29-1 and TRBJ1-2; no definite D call. Germline assignment: CDR1 SQVTM and CDR2 ANQGSEA. The CDR3 covers 11 residues. Trimming took off 1 base at V and 8 bases at J, with 8 bases between the two ends. The CDR3 loop is CSVEGERGYTF. The CDR3, as DNA: TGCAGCGTTGAAGGGGAGAGGGGCTACACCTTC. Based on the CDR3 plus reference TRBV29-1 and TRBJ1-2, the full variable domain is SAVISQKPSRDICQRGTSLTIQCQVDSQVTMMFWYRQQPGQSLTLIATANQGSEATYESGFVIDKFPISRPNLTFSTLTVSNMSPEDSSIYLCSVEGERGYTFGSGTRLTVV.

The chain recombines TRBV10-3 with TRBJ2-1, with 7 bases lining up with TRBD1. With V trimmed by 6 bases and J by 4 bases, 12 bases remained unmatched. Germline V lookup: CDR1 ENHRY, CDR2 SYGVKD. The CDR3 spans 16 residues. This chain's CDR3 is CAISRQGSDRYNEQFF. For the CDR3, the DNA is TGTGCCATCAGCAGACAGGGATCTGATCGGTACAATGAGCAGTTCTTC.

In this sample, this clonotype turned up many times. The V and J genes are TRBV12-3 or TRBV12-4 and TRBJ2-2; TRBD1 or TRBD2 may be the D gene (6 bases each). CDR3 length: 15 residues. Trimming took off 3 bases at V and 8 bases at J, with 16 bases between the two ends. The CDR3 region is CASSFFTGRRGELFF. The DNA for the CDR3 is TGTGCCAGCAGTTTCTTTACAGGGAGGAGAGGGGAGCTGTTTTTT.

The rearrangement uses TRBV13 and TRBJ1-6, with D possibly TRBD1 on 5 matching bases. Germline V gives CDR1 PRHDT, CDR2 FYEKMQ (reference sequence). V lost 4 bases and J 7 bases, leaving 11 bases between the germline ends. The CDR3 loop spans 14 amino acids. The CDR3 reads CASSSDQGNSPLHF. The CDR3 nucleotides read TGTGCCAGCAGCTCGGACCAGGGAAATTCACCCCTCCACTTT.

This clonotype was counted only a few times. This sequence joins TRBV14 and TRBJ1-3; weak D call: TRBD1 (6 bases). Germline CDR1 and CDR2: SGHDN and FVKESK. The CDR3 covers 16 residues. V was clipped by 0 bases and J by 0 bases, with 9 bases between them. CDR3 bases: TGTGCCAGCAGCCAAGAGGACAGCTTCTCTGGAAACACCATATATTTT. The encoded protein is CASSQEDSFSGNTIYF.

The sample holds a few counts of this clonotype. The V call is TRBV4-3, the J call TRBJ2-2; D may be TRBD1 (6 bases). The CDR3 extends over 17 amino acids. Germline lookup yields CDR1 LGHNA and CDR2 YSLEER. Trimming took 4 bases from V and 0 from J, leaving 15 bases between them. Here the CDR3 reads CASSPRPTGSNTGELFF. The CDR3 region has the DNA TGCGCCAGCAGCCCCCGCCCGACAGGTTCGAACACCGGGGAGCTGTTTTTT.

The genes are TRBV20-1 and TRBJ1-2; D gene unclear. V was trimmed by 0 bases and J by 6 bases, leaving 8 bases between them. The CDR3 runs 12 residues. CDR1 and CDR2 (germline): DFQATT, SNEGSKA (reference sequence). CDR3 sequence reads: CSARDARHGYTF. DNA of the CDR3: TGCAGTGCTAGAGACGCCCGACATGGCTACACCTTC.

The chain combines TRBV4-2 with TRBJ1-6; D gene uncertain. CDR1 LGHNA and CDR2 YNFKEQ come from the germline V gene. Trimming stripped 0 bases from V and 6 bases from J, with 12 bases between. This CDR3 has 16 residues. DNA for the CDR3: TGTGCCAGCAGCCAAGATCCTTGGGGAAGTAATTCACCCCTCCACTTT. This gives the protein CASSQDPWGSNSPLHF.

This clonotype was counted only a few times. The rearrangement joins TRBV5-1 to TRBJ2-7; unclear D gene. This CDR3 is built from 14 residues. Germline lookup yields CDR1 SGHRS and CDR2 YFSETQ. Trimming stripped 5 bases from V and 1 base from J, with 13 bases between. The CDR3 protein is CASRTGAYSYEQYF. The CDR3 DNA sequence: TGCGCCAGCAGGACCGGTGCCTATTCCTACGAGCAGTACTTC.

This clonotype was observed a few times. The chain combines TRBV6-5 with TRBJ2-2; 7 bases line up with TRBD2. Germline CDR1 MNHEY, CDR2 SVGAGI. This CDR3 has 16 amino acids. V trimming: 3 bases; J trimming: 6 bases; junction bases outside the gene matches: 10. CDR3 amino acids: CASSYVGSGLSGELFF. The CDR3 DNA follows: TGTGCCAGCAGTTATGTTGGTAGCGGGTTGTCCGGGGAGCTGTTTTTT.

V gene TRBV10-3 combines with J gene TRBJ1-1; TRBD1 is a possible D gene (5 bases). Per the germline V gene, CDR1 is ENHRY and CDR2 is SYGVKD. This CDR3 has 12 residues. Trimming shortened V by 0 bases and J by 11 bases, and 10 bases separated the two germline ends. CDR3 amino acids: CAISESGEAAFF. CDR3 nucleotides: TGTGCCATCAGTGAGTCAGGGGAGGCGGCTTTCTTT.

The CDR3 region has the DNA TGTGCCAGCAGCCAACCTAGCACCCCAGAGACCCAGTACTTC. Its protein product is CASSQPSTPETQYF. The chain employs TRBV3-1 and TRBJ2-5; D is perhaps TRBD2 (5 bases). This CDR3 is 14 amino acids long. The germline gives CDR1 LGHDT, CDR2 YNNKEL (reference sequence). V was trimmed by 2 bases and J by 4 bases, leaving 11 bases between them.

This clonotype was detected only a few times. J is TRBJ2-1 and V is TRBV20-1; TRBD2 is a possible D gene (6 bases). Trimming removed 3 bases from V and 2 bases from J, with 14 bases in between. The CDR3 consists of 15 residues. CDR1 and CDR2 from the germline V gene are DFQATT and SNEGSKA (reference sequence). CDR3 loop: CSARGGASTYNEQFF. Here the CDR3 DNA reads TGCAGTGCTAGGGGAGGAGCCTCAACCTACAATGAGCAGTTCTTC.

This clonotype has at least ten counts. The chain uses TRBV4-1 and TRBJ2-3; 9 bases match TRBD1. V lost 0 bases to trimming and J lost 2 bases; unmatched junction nucleotides: 6. The CDR3 consists of 17 residues. CDR1 and CDR2 from the germline V gene are MGHRA and YSYEKL. Here the CDR3 DNA reads TGCGCCAGCAGCCAAGATTCCGGACAGGGGTTCACAGATACGCAGTATTTT. The encoded protein is CASSQDSGQGFTDTQYF.

Many counts were recorded for this clonotype. The chain has TRBV15 and TRBJ2-7, with 9 bases matching TRBD1. With 5 bases clipped from V and 7 bases from J, the junction kept 6 bases outside the gene matches. This CDR3 is built from 13 residues. The germline CDR1 and CDR2 sequences are LNHNV and YYDKDF (reference sequence). CDR3 in DNA: TGTGCCACCAGCGGACAGGGGATCGGGGAGCAGTACTTC. Translation gives CATSGQGIGEQYF.